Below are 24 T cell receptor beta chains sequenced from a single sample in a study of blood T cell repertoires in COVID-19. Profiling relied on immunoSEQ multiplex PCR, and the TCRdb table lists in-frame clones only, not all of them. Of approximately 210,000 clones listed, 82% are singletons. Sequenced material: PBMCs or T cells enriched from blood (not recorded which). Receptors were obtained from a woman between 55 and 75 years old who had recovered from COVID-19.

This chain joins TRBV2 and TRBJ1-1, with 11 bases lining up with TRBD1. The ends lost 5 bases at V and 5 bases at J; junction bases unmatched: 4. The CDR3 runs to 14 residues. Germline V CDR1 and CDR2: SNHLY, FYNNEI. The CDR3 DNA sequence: TGTGCCAGCAGTCCCCGGGACAGGGGGACTGAAGCTTTCTTT. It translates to CASSPRDRGTEAFF.

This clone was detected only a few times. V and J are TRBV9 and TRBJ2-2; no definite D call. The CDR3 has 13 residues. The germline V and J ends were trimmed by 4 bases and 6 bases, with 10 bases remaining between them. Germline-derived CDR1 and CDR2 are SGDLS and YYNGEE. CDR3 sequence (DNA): TGTGCCAGCAGCCCGGTAGTGGCCGGGGAGCTGTTTTTT. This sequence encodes CASSPVVAGELFF.

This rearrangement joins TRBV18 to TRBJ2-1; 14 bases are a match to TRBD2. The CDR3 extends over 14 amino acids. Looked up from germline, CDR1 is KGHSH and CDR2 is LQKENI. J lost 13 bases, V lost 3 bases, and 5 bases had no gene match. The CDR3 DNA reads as TGTGCCAGCTCACCGGGACTAGCGGGAGAAGTCCAGTTCTTC. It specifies CASSPGLAGEVQFF.

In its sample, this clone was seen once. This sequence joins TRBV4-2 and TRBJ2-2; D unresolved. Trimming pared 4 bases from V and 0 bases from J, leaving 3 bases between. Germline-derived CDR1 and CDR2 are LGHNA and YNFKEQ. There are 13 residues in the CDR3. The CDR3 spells CASSPSNTGELFF. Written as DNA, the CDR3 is TGTGCCAGCAGCCCCTCGAACACCGGGGAGCTGTTTTTT.

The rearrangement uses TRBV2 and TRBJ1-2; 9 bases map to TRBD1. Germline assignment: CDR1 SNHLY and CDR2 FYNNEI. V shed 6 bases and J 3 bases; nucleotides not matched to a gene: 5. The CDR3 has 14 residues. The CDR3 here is CASRKQGADYGYTF. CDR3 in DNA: TGTGCCAGCAGGAAACAGGGGGCGGACTATGGCTACACCTTC.

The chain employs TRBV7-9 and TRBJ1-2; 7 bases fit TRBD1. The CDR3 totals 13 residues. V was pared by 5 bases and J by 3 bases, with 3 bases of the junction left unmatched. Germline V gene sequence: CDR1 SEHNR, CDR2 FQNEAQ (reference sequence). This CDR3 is CASSPTGDYGYTF. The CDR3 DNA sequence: TGTGCCAGCAGCCCAACAGGGGACTATGGCTACACCTTC.

The CDR3 DNA reads as TGTGCCAGCAGATTGCCCGGGGGACCGAGCACTGAAGCTTTCTTT. Residues: CASRLPGGPSTEAFF. The chain is built from TRBV27 and TRBJ1-1, with D perhaps matching TRBD1 (5 bases). Looked up from germline, CDR1 is MNHEY and CDR2 is SMNVEV (reference sequence). The CDR3 is 15 amino acids. V lost 6 bases to trimming and J lost 4 bases, with 18 bases between them.

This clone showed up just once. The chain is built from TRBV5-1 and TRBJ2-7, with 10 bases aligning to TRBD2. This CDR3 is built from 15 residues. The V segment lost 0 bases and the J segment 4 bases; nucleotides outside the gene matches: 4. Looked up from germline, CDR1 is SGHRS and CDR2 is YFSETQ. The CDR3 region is CASSLGASGGYEQYF. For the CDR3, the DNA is TGCGCCAGCAGCTTGGGAGCTAGCGGGGGATACGAGCAGTACTTC.

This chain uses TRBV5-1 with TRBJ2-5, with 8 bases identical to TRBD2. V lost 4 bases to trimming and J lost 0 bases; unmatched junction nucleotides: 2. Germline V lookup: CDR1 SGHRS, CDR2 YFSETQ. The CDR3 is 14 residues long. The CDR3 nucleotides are TGCGCCAGCAGCAGCGGGGGAAACCAAGAGACCCAGTACTTC. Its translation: CASSSGGNQETQYF.

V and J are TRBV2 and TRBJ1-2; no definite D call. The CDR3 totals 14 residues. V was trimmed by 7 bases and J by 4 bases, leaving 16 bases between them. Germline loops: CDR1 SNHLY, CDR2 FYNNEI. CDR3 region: CASTERGIGYGYTF. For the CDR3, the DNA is TGTGCCAGCACCGAAAGAGGGATAGGCTATGGCTACACCTTC. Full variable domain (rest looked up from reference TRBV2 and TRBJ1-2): EPEVTQTPSHQVTQMGQEVILRCVPISNHLYFYWYRQILGQKVEFLVSFYNNEISEKSEIFDDQFSVERPDGSNFTLKIRSTKLEDSAMYFCASTERGIGYGYTFGSGTRLTVV.

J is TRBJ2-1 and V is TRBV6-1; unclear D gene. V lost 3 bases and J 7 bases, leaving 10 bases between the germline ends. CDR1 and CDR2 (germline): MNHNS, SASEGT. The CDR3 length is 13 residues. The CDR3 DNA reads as TGTGCCAGCAGTGATCCTCTTATGAATGAGCAGTTCTTC. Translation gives CASSDPLMNEQFF.

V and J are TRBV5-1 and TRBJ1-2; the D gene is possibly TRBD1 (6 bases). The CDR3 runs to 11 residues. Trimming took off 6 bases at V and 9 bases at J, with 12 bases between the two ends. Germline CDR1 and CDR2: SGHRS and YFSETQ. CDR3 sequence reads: CASKLQGRYTF. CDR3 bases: TGCGCCAGCAAACTTCAGGGGCGCTACACCTTC.

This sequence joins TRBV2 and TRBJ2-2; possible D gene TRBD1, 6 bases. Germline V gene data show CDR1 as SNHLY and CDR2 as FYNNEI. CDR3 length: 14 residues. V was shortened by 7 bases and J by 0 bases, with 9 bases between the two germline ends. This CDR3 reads CASIQGTNTGELFF. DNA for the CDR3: TGTGCCAGCATCCAGGGGACGAACACCGGGGAGCTGTTTTTT.

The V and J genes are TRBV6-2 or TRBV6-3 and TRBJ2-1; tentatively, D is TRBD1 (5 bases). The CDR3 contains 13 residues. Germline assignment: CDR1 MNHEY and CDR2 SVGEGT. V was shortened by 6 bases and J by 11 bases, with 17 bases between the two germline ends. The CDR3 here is CASSRTGVQQQFF. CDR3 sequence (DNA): TGTGCCAGCAGCCGAACAGGAGTCCAACAGCAGTTCTTC.

CDR3 residues: CASSQGRTFLETQYF. The CDR3 nucleotides are TGCGCCAGCAGCCAAGGTCGGACATTCCTTGAGACCCAGTACTTC. This chain links TRBV4-1 with TRBJ2-5; perhaps TRBD1 as D (5 bases). The CDR3 is 15 residues long. Trimming left V 1 base short and J 5 bases short, with 14 bases between. Per the germline V gene, CDR1 is MGHRA and CDR2 is YSYEKL.

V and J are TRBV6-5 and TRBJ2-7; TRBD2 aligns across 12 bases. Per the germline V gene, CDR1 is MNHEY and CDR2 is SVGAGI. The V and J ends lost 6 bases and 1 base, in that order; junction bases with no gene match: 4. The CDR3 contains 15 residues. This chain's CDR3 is CASSSTSGGSYEQYF. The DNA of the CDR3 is TGTGCCAGCAGCTCGACTAGCGGGGGTTCCTACGAGCAGTACTTC.

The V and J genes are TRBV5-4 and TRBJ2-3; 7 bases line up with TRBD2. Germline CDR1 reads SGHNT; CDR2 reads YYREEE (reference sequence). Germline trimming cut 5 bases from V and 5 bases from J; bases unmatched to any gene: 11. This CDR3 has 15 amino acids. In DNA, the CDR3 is TGTGCCAGCAGTTTTGCGGGGGTCTTCGTAGATACGCAGTATTTT. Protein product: CASSFAGVFVDTQYF.

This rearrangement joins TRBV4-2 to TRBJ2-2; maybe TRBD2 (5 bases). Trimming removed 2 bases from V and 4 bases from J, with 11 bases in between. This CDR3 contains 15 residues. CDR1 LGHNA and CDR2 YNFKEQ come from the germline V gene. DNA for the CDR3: TGTGCCAGCAGCCAAACTAGTTTAAGCACCGGGGAGCTGTTTTTT. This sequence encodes CASSQTSLSTGELFF.

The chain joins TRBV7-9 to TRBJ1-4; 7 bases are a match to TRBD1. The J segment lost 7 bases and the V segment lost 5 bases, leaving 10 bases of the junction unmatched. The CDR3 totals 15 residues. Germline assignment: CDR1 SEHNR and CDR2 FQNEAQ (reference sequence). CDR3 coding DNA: TGTGCCAGCAGCATCCACCGGGACAGTACTGAAAAACTGTTTTTT. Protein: CASSIHRDSTEKLFF.

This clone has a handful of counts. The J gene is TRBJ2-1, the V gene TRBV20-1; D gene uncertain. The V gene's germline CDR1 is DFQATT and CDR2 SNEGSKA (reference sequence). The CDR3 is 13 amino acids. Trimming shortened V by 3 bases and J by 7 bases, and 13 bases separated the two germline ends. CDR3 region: CSASRILGNEQFF. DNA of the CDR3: TGCAGTGCTAGTCGGATCCTCGGGAATGAGCAGTTCTTC.

The CDR3 nucleotides are TGTGCCATCAGTGAAGGGACAGGGGGCAGTATCGCTCAGCCCCAGCATTTT. It translates to CAISEGTGGSIAQPQHF. The gene calls are TRBV10-3 and TRBJ1-5; 12 bases are shared with TRBD1. This CDR3 region has 17 residues. Germline V lookup: CDR1 ENHRY, CDR2 SYGVKD. The J segment lost 6 bases and the V segment lost 3 bases, leaving 9 bases of the junction unmatched.

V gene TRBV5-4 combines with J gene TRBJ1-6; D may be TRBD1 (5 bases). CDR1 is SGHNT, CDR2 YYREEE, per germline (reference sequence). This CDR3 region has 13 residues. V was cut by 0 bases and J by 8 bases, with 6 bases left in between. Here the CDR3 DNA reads TGTGCCAGCAGCTTGGCGGGGGATTCACCCCTCCACTTT. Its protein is CASSLAGDSPLHF. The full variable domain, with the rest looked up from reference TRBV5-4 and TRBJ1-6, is ETGVTQSPTHLIKTRGQQVTLRCSSQSGHNTVSWYQQALGQGPQFIFQYYREEENGRGNFPPRFSGLQFPNYSSELNVNALELDDSALYLCASSLAGDSPLHFGNGTRLTVT.

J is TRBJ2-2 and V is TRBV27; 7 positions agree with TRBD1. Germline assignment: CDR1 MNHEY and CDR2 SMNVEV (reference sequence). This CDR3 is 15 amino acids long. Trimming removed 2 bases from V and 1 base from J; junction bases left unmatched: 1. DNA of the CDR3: TGTGCCAGCAGTTTAAGGACAGGGAACACCGGGGAGCTGTTTTTT. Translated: CASSLRTGNTGELFF.

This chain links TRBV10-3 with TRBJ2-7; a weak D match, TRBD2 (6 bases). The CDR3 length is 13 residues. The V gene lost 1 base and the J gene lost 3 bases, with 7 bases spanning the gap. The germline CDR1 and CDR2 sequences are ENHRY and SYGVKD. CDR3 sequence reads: CAISELGLYEQYF. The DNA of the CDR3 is TGTGCCATCAGTGAGTTGGGACTCTACGAGCAGTACTTC.